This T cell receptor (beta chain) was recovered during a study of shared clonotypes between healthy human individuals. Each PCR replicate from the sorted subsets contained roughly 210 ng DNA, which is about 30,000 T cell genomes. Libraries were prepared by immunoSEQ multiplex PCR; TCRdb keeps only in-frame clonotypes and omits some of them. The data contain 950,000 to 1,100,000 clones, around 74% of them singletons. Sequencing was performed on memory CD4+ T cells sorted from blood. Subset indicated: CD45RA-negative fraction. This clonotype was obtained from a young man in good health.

In DNA form, the CDR3 reads TGTGCCAGCAGTTACGACCAGGTGAGGAACTACGAGCAGTACTTC. This encodes CASSYDQVRNYEQYF. This sequence joins TRBV6-6 and TRBJ2-7; D call uncertain. The germline gives CDR1 MNHNY, CDR2 SVGAGI (reference sequence). V was cut by 2 bases and J by 3 bases, with 14 bases left in between. This CDR3 is 15 amino acids long.